This T cell receptor beta chain was recovered during a study of beta chain features in type 1 diabetes. The wider study: Examination spanned about 110 million sorted cells from all samples.

Staining for CD45RO/CCR7/CD25/CD127/CD95/CD27 allowed sorting of CD4+ naive, central memory, regulatory and stem cell-like memory cells. Sequenced material consisted of expressed TCRB transcripts (all of the isolated RNA was reverse transcribed). Only in-frame clones appear in the TCRdb table, and some are missing; sequencing was by immunoSEQ multiplex PCR. The table records 970,000 or so clones, around a sixth of them present only once. Germline CDR1 and CDR2: LGHNA and YNFKEQ. The trim removed 1 base at V and 1 base at J, leaving 11 bases unmatched. CDR3 length equals 20 residues. The chain recombines TRBV4-2 with TRBJ2-1; 12 bases align to TRBD2. The specimen was naive CD4+ T cells from blood. This receptor was taken from a woman aged 18-29 years in good health. CDR3 DNA: TGTGCCAGCAGCCAAGCCCAGGCTAGCGGGAGGGCCGGGTCCTACAATGAGCAGTTCTTC. Translating it yields CASSQAQASGRAGSYNEQFF.